The clone carrying this T cell receptor (beta chain) turned up a few times. Antigen specificity is unknown. The CDR3 is made up of 16 amino acids. Germline V gene data show CDR1 as MDHEN and CDR2 as SYDVKM. Trimming at V came to 6 bases and at J to 2 bases, leaving 8 bases not matched to a gene. The data were taken from a study of beta chain features in type 1 diabetes. Study results and caveats: With patients and controls alike, PCR might favor shorter templates to an equal degree. A closer apparent resemblance between naive, central memory and Treg TCRB repertoires was seen in patients than in healthy donors. Type 1 diabetes patients showed a moderate but significant shortening of TCRB CDR3s in all four CD4+ subsets. Researchers cautioned that cDNA sequencing could over-represent cells with high TCR expression.

Purities in excess of 95% were seen in all sorted populations. Of the isolated RNA, all was reverse transcribed, and so the sequenced material was expressed TCRB transcripts. Assay used: immunoSEQ multiplex PCR; TCRdb lists only in-frame clones, some missing. The table lists fewer than 450,000 clones, less than 15% of them singletons. The TCR sequence derives from a young woman with type 1 diabetes. The rearrangement uses TRBV28 and TRBJ2-7; TRBD2 agrees at 12 bases. The sequenced sample consisted of naive CD4+ T cells from blood. Here the CDR3 DNA reads TGTGCCAGCAGACCTCCGACTAGCGGGAGTCCCTACGAGCAGTACTTC. This translates into CASRPPTSGSPYEQYF. Using reference TRBV28 and TRBJ2-7 for the parts outside the CDR3, the full variable domain is DVKVTQSSRYLVKRTGEKVFLECVQDMDHENMFWYRQDPGLGLRLIYFSYDVKMKEKGDIPEGYSVSREKKERFSLILESASTNQTSMYLCASRPPTSGSPYEQYFGPGTRLTVT.